The sequence of this T cell receptor beta chain was determined in a study of blood T cell repertoires in COVID-19. Study summary: Samples taken during acute and convalescent COVID-19 were collected in the United States, Italy and Spain. The analysed material was cDNA or gDNA that came from T cells, B-cell-depleted T cells, or PBMCs.

V gave up 5 bases and J gave up 4 bases, with 8 bases separating them. CDR1 and CDR2 (germline): LNHDA, SQIVND (reference sequence). The CDR3 length is 12 residues. The assay was immunoSEQ multiplex PCR, and TCRdb's table has in-frame clones only and misses some. The profile shows approximately 46,000 clones, approximately 81% of them singletons. Enrolled during active infection, Seattle patients were then followed longitudinally. The sample was peripheral blood. V usage is TRBV19 and J usage is TRBJ1-2; D might be TRBD1 (5 bases). The sequence derives from an elderly woman with COVID-19, enrolled during active disease. This CDR3 reads CASSPQGYGYTF. Written as DNA, the CDR3 is TGTGCCAGTAGTCCCCAGGGCTATGGCTACACCTTC.